Each of the 27 T cell receptor beta chains below was sequenced from the same sample in a study of glioma-infiltrating T cells (dated by TCRdb to 2015 to 2016). Sequencing instrument: Illumina MiSeq. TCR alpha and beta CDR3 regions were amplified with the iRepertoire nested amplicon-rescue multiplex PCR (arm-PCR) platform from RNA. TCRdb passed the public sequencing reads through fastp at Q25 and MiXCR, retaining productive beta sequences. Merged by CDR3 protein, the rows form single entries marked with the most common genes and DNA. The sample records about 140,000 distinct CDR3 sequences, roughly two fifths of which are singletons. The ten largest make up around 18% of the sample. The sequencing sample was made of glioma tissue, nonneoplastic brain tissue, or PBMCs (not recorded which). These receptors came from a human donor with low-grade glioma or glioblastoma, undergoing nonglioma brain surgery, or in good health (not recorded which).

The chain uses TRBV12-3 or TRBV12-4 and TRBJ1-1, with a tentative D call TRBD1 (5 bases). The CDR3 is 13 residues long. V was shortened by 6 bases and J by 1 base, with 9 bases between the two germline ends. CDR3 residues: CASSRQTNTEAFF. The CDR3 DNA reads TGTGCCAGCAGCCGACAGACGAACACTGAAGCTTTCTTT.

The V gene is TRBV11-1, the J gene TRBJ1-1; D is perhaps TRBD1 (6 bases). There are 13 residues in the CDR3. Looked up from germline, CDR1 is SGHAT and CDR2 is FQDESV (reference sequence). Trimming left V 6 bases short and J 6 bases short, with 14 bases between. The DNA of the CDR3 is TGTGCCAGCAGTTTCACAGGGAATCCTGAAGCTTTCTTT. This gives the protein CASSFTGNPEAFF.

This clonotype was seen ten or more times. This chain connects TRBV19 to TRBJ2-1; no firm D call. The CDR3 spans 13 residues. The germline CDR1 and CDR2 sequences are LNHDA and SQIVND (reference sequence). Trimming took off 0 bases at V and 4 bases at J, with 4 bases between the two ends. The CDR3, as DNA: TGTGCCAGTAGTATAGATGGGTACAATGAGCAGTTCTTC. It yields the protein CASSIDGYNEQFF.

Many counts were recorded for this clonotype. The rearrangement links TRBV20-1 to TRBJ1-5; possible D gene TRBD1, 6 bases. CDR3 length: 15 amino acids. Between the trimmed V and J ends, which lost 0 bases and 6 bases, there was a span of 15 bases. Germline V CDR1 and CDR2: DFQATT, SNEGSKA (reference sequence). DNA for the CDR3: TGCAGTGCTAGAGACGGGACACCCGGAGGTCAGCCCCAGCATTTT. This translates into CSARDGTPGGQPQHF.

This chain links TRBV25-1 with TRBJ2-5; 7 nucleotides agree with TRBD2. This CDR3 has 15 residues. J was trimmed by 4 bases and V by 1 base; bases with no gene match: 6. In germline, CDR1 is MGHDK, CDR2 SYGVNS. As DNA, the CDR3 is TGTGCCAGCAGTGAATGGGTGGGGGGGGGAGAGACCCAGTACTTC. It encodes CASSEWVGGGETQYF.

The gene calls are TRBV4-3 and TRBJ1-1; a possible D gene is TRBD1 (6 bases). Germline V gene sequence: CDR1 LGHNA, CDR2 YSLEER. The V end lost 5 bases, the J end lost 10 bases, and 14 bases lay between the germline ends. CDR3 size: 12 residues. CDR3 region: CASSNGGQGAFF. DNA for the CDR3: TGCGCCAGCAGCAATGGGGGGCAGGGAGCTTTCTTT.

The rearrangement links TRBV5-1 to TRBJ2-5, with 8 bases that match TRBD1. The germline CDR1 and CDR2 sequences are SGHRS and YFSETQ. The length of the CDR3 is 16 residues. V lost 7 bases and J lost 1; bases outside the gene matches: 12. CDR3 sequence: CASGPGGTGPQETQYF. CDR3 coding DNA: TGCGCCAGCGGCCCTGGTGGGACAGGACCCCAAGAGACCCAGTACTTC.

The V and J genes are TRBV20-1 and TRBJ1-4; no definite D call. The CDR3 is 14 residues long. The V gene lost 5 bases and the J gene lost 5 bases, with 15 bases spanning the gap. CDR1 and CDR2 from the germline V gene are DFQATT and SNEGSKA (reference sequence). The chain's CDR3 is CSAPWGGSNEKLFF. The CDR3 coding sequence is TGCAGTGCTCCTTGGGGAGGGAGCAATGAAAAACTGTTTTTT.

The chain joins TRBV4-2 to TRBJ1-4; possibly TRBD1 for D (6 bases). Germline CDR1 LGHNA, CDR2 YNFKEQ. V dropped 0 bases and J dropped 7 bases, with 12 bases sitting between them. This CDR3 comprises 15 residues. CDR3 nucleotide sequence: TGTGCCAGCAGCCAAGATGGGCAGGGGACTGAAAAACTGTTTTTT. Protein: CASSQDGQGTEKLFF.

This clonotype was seen only a few times. CDR3 bases: TGTGCCAGCAGCTTAAGTAGGTTTCGGACTGAAGCTTTCTTT. Encoded protein: CASSLSRFRTEAFF. This chain links TRBV7-2 with TRBJ1-1; D remains unclear. Germline-derived CDR1 and CDR2 are SGHTA and FQGNSA. The V end lost 2 bases, the J end lost 5 bases, and 12 bases lay between the germline ends. This CDR3 has 14 amino acids. The variable domain in full, with the rest retrieved from reference TRBV7-2 and TRBJ1-1, is GAGVSQSPSNKVTEKGKDVELRCDPISGHTALYWYRQSLGQGLEFLIYFQGNSAPDKSGLPSDRFSAERTGGSVSTLTIQRTQQEDSAVYLCASSLSRFRTEAFFGQGTRLTVV.

This clonotype was counted only a few times. The chain links TRBV28 to TRBJ2-2, with D possibly being TRBD2 (6 bases). The germline V gene has CDR1 MDHEN and CDR2 SYDVKM. Trimming stripped 3 bases from V and 0 bases from J, with 8 bases between. This CDR3 has 15 amino acids. The DNA of the CDR3 is TGTGCCAGCAGTTTGGTAGCGGCGAACACCGGGGAGCTGTTTTTT. Translated, it gives CASSLVAANTGELFF.

The V gene is TRBV20-1, the J gene TRBJ1-5, with unresolved D. Per the germline V gene, CDR1 is DFQATT and CDR2 is SNEGSKA (reference sequence). The V end was cut by 1 base, the J end by 6 bases, with 13 bases between. The CDR3 runs to 14 residues. CDR3 sequence reads: CSARVQEGFQPQHF. As DNA, the CDR3 is TGCAGTGCTAGAGTGCAGGAGGGATTTCAGCCCCAGCATTTT.

This clonotype was found many times. The V and J genes are TRBV27 and TRBJ2-5; D perhaps matches TRBD2 (6 bases). Trimming stripped 3 bases from V and 4 bases from J, with 6 bases between. This CDR3 is built from 12 residues. The V gene's germline CDR1 is MNHEY and CDR2 SMNVEV (reference sequence). CDR3: CASSFGGETQYF. The CDR3 region has the DNA TGTGCCAGCAGTTTCGGGGGAGAGACCCAGTACTTC.

This clonotype has only one observation. The genes are TRBV7-9 and TRBJ2-5; 13 nucleotides agree with TRBD2. With 5 bases clipped from V and 1 base from J, the junction kept 4 bases outside the gene matches. The CDR3 totals 16 residues. Germline V gene lookup returns CDR1 SEHNR and CDR2 FQNEAQ (reference sequence). The CDR3 sequence: CASSPRLAGGQETQYF. CDR3 DNA: TGTGCCAGCAGCCCGCGACTAGCGGGGGGCCAAGAGACCCAGTACTTC.

This clonotype appeared a few times. The chain employs TRBV14 and TRBJ1-5; no reliable D call. The CDR3 has 14 amino acids. The V end lost 1 base, the J end lost 9 bases, and 13 bases lay between the germline ends. Germline values: CDR1 SGHDN, CDR2 FVKESK. The CDR3 protein is CASSQGGPIGPQHF. CDR3 coding DNA: TGTGCCAGCAGCCAAGGAGGACCTATCGGGCCCCAGCATTTT.

The rearrangement links TRBV27 to TRBJ1-5; 8 bases line up with TRBD1. Germline CDR1 reads MNHEY; CDR2 reads SMNVEV (reference sequence). The CDR3 is 15 residues long. J was trimmed by 3 bases and V by 6 bases; bases with no gene match: 7. CDR3 sequence: CASRPTGGVNQPQHF. The CDR3 nucleotides are TGTGCCAGCAGACCCACAGGGGGAGTCAATCAGCCCCAGCATTTT.

This chain connects TRBV29-1 to TRBJ2-7; the D is unclear. The CDR3 totals 11 residues. V was shortened by 4 bases and J by 2 bases, with 6 bases between the two germline ends. Germline V lookup: CDR1 SQVTM, CDR2 ANQGSEA. The CDR3 sequence: CSVATPYEQYF. The CDR3 nucleotides are TGCAGCGTTGCGACTCCCTACGAGCAGTACTTC.

Worth noting for this clonotype: A read error may be the cause here, since a much bigger clone is one base away. The chain employs TRBV6-2 or TRBV6-3 and TRBJ2-5, with TRBD2 matching over 8 bases. V was clipped by 6 bases and J by 5 bases; unmatched bases: 11. CDR1 is MNHEY, CDR2 SVGEGT, per germline. The CDR3 contains 15 residues. In nucleotides, the CDR3 is TGTGCCAGCAGCCCTACCGGGGGGGCCCCTGAGACCCAGTACTTC. Amino acids: CASSPTGGAPETQYF.

The CDR3 region has the DNA TGTGCCAGCAGCCTGTTACAGGAGATGAACACTGAAGCTTTCTTT. Translated: CASSLLQEMNTEAFF. V and J are TRBV6-1 and TRBJ1-1, with a tentative D call TRBD1 (5 bases). The germline CDR1 and CDR2 sequences are MNHNS and SASEGT. This CDR3 spans 15 amino acids. Trimming took off 6 bases at V and 0 bases at J, with 14 bases between the two ends.

This clonotype was counted a few times. The chain joins TRBV7-9 to TRBJ2-5, with TRBD1 as a possible D gene (6 bases). V was pared by 1 base and J by 4 bases, with 10 bases between. CDR1 is SEHNR, CDR2 FQNEAQ, per germline (reference sequence). CDR3 size: 14 residues. CDR3 sequence reads: CASSLEGTRETQYF. CDR3 in DNA: TGTGCCAGCAGCTTAGAAGGGACACGAGAGACCCAGTACTTC.

The CDR3: CASSPEENYGYTF. The CDR3 DNA sequence: TGTGCCAGCTCACCAGAAGAGAACTATGGCTACACCTTC. The V and J genes are TRBV18 and TRBJ1-2; D remains ambiguous. This CDR3 region has 13 residues. V lost 2 bases to trimming and J lost 2 bases, with 6 bases between them. CDR1 is KGHSH, CDR2 LQKENI, per germline. The full variable domain, rest sourced from reference TRBV18 and TRBJ1-2, is NAGVMQNPRHLVRRRGQEARLRCSPMKGHSHVYWYRQLPEEGLKFMVYLQKENIIDESGMPKERFSAEFPKEGPSILRIQQVVRGDSAAYFCASSPEENYGYTFGSGTRLTVV.

V is TRBV6-2 or TRBV6-3 and J is TRBJ2-5; 10 nucleotides match TRBD2. Germline values: CDR1 MNHEY, CDR2 SVGEGT. V lost 5 bases and J lost 5; bases outside the gene matches: 2. The CDR3 loop spans 13 amino acids. CDR3 region: CASSQTSGETQYF. CDR3 DNA: TGTGCCAGCAGTCAGACTAGCGGGGAGACCCAGTACTTC.

Worth noting for this clonotype: Germline is not matched at one junction end, which may reflect a read error. CDR3 nucleotides: TGTGCCGGCAGTTTGGACCTCCTGATGACAGATACGCAGTATTTT. Its translation is CAGSLDLLMTDTQYF. The chain is built from TRBV7-9 and TRBJ2-3, with D unclear. The CDR3 covers 15 residues. Germline-derived CDR1 and CDR2 are SEHNR and FQNEAQ (reference sequence).

The sample holds a few counts of this clonotype. The rearrangement links TRBV10-2 to TRBJ1-1, with D possibly TRBD1 on 6 matching bases. The CDR3 runs to 15 residues. The V end lost 3 bases, the J end lost 1 base, and 12 bases lay between the germline ends. CDR1 WSHSY and CDR2 SAAADI come from the germline V gene. The CDR3: CASSEPGGTNTEAFF. CDR3 bases: TGCGCCAGCAGTGAACCGGGGGGCACGAACACTGAAGCTTTCTTT.

Concerning this clonotype itself: The junction and the germline gene differ at one end; a read error may be behind it. The V gene is TRBV6-1, the J gene TRBJ1-2, with D perhaps matching TRBD1 (6 bases). The CDR3 spans 15 residues. CDR1 and CDR2 from the germline V gene are MNHNS and SASEGT. The chain's CDR3 is CAISEPAQGSYGYTF. The CDR3 coding sequence is TGTGCCATCAGTGAACCCGCACAGGGCTCCTATGGCTACACCTTC.

This chain joins TRBV20-1 and TRBJ2-3; TRBD2 matches at 13 bases. V dropped 0 bases and J dropped 5; count of bases not matched to a gene: 5. From germline, CDR1 is DFQATT and CDR2 SNEGSKA (reference sequence). The CDR3 totals 16 residues. The CDR3 bases are TGCAGTGCTAGAGATGGACTAGCGGGAGAGGAAGATACGCAGTATTTT. This codes for CSARDGLAGEEDTQYF.

V and J are TRBV10-3 and TRBJ1-1, with D unclear. The V gene's germline CDR1 is ENHRY and CDR2 SYGVKD. The CDR3 has 15 amino acids. Trimming shortened V by 0 bases and J by 3 bases, and 11 bases separated the two germline ends. CDR3 nucleotides: TGTGCCATCAGTGAGTCGTACGGGGATCACACTGAAGCTTTCTTT. Protein sequence: CAISESYGDHTEAFF.